This paragraph covers one TCR beta chain sequence. The data were taken from a study of early T cells in non-severe SARS-CoV-2 infection. Molecules of cDNA were individually given unique molecular identifiers that were attached to them. TCRdb used MiXCR to reprocess the 5' RACE reads, holding one entry per CDR3 protein. Among tens of thousands of distinct CDR3 sequences listed, approximately 15% were seen once. The CDR3 consists of 15 residues. The germline CDR1 and CDR2 sequences are SGHAT and FQNNGV. After removal of 4 bases from V and 4 bases from J, the junction contained 10 bases not matched to a gene.

The chain uses TRBV11-2 and TRBJ2-7; 7 bases map to TRBD1. This sample comprised whole blood, obtained at baseline. The sequence derives from an adult who was a healthcare worker with PCR-confirmed SARS-CoV-2 infection or an uninfected control (not recorded which). CDR3 sequence (DNA): TGTGCCAGCAGCTCCCTCCGACAGGGTGGGTACGAGCAGTACTTC. Residues: CASSSLRQGGYEQYF.